The rows below give T cell receptor beta chains drawn from one sample of a study of blood T cell repertoires in COVID-19. Using immunoSEQ multiplex PCR, the repertoire was profiled, and TCRdb retains in-frame clones only, with some absent. This sample yields roughly 42,000 clones, of which 90% are seen a single time; roughly 3.1% belongs to the top ten. Sequencing was performed on peripheral blood. These TCRs come from a man between 45 and 60 years old with active COVID-19. The CDR3 runs from the conserved cysteine through the conserved F or W. The order of the fields is V gene, J gene, D gene, clone size, CDR3 protein, CDR3 DNA. A D gene is named only where the DNA matches it firmly. A clone size is listed for some rows: how often the clone was seen (once, few, many), or a class if it is expanded.

TRBV30,TRBJ1-5,TRBD1,NA,CAWSVQGIGNQPQHF,TGTGCCTGGAGTGTACAGGGGATCGGCAATCAGCCCCAGCATTTT
TRBV18,TRBJ2-3,NA,NA,CASSAYYDTQYF,TGTGCCAGCTCAGCATACTACGATACGCAGTATTTT
TRBV6-6,TRBJ2-5,NA,NA,CASSPRETQYF,TGTGCCAGCAGTCCACGGGAGACCCAGTACTTC
TRBV6-2/TRBV6-3,TRBJ1-5,NA,NA,CASSYTILSQPQHF,TGTGCCAGCAGTTACACCATACTTTCGCAGCCCCAGCATTTT
TRBV11-2,TRBJ2-2,NA,NA,CASSPQGTGELFF,TGTGCCAGCAGCCCACAGGGTACCGGGGAGCTGTTTTTT
TRBV6-5,TRBJ2-7,TRBD2,NA,CASSYSPSGSSYEQYF,TGTGCCAGCAGTTACTCACCTAGCGGGTCCTCCTACGAGCAGTACTTC
TRBV7-3,TRBJ1-1,NA,NA,CASSPYKNTEAFF,TGTGCCAGCAGCCCGTACAAGAACACTGAAGCTTTCTTT
TRBV28,TRBJ1-5,NA,NA,CASTPGVQPQHF,TGTGCCAGCACCCCAGGCGTACAGCCCCAGCATTTT
TRBV9,TRBJ2-1,TRBD2,NA,CASGAGTTFYNEQFF,TGTGCCAGCGGAGCCGGGACTACCTTCTACAATGAGCAGTTCTTC
TRBV6-5,TRBJ2-5,TRBD1,NA,CASSFTAGTGGETQYF,TGTGCCAGCAGTTTCACCGCCGGGACAGGTGGAGAGACCCAGTACTTC
TRBV7-2,TRBJ2-5,TRBD2,NA,CASSLNSGGVETQYF,TGTGCCAGCAGCTTAAACAGCGGGGGGGTAGAGACCCAGTACTTC
TRBV5-6,TRBJ2-1,NA,NA,CASSFGLLKDEQFF,TGTGCCAGCAGCTTCGGACTCCTAAAGGATGAGCAGTTCTTC
TRBV11-2,TRBJ1-4,NA,NA,CASSPKGEADEKLFF,TGTGCCAGCAGCCCCAAAGGGGAGGCGGATGAAAAACTGTTTTTT
TRBV5-4,TRBJ2-1,TRBD1,NA,CASSLGQGNPNEQFF,TGTGCCAGCAGCTTAGGACAGGGTAATCCTAATGAGCAGTTCTTC
TRBV27,TRBJ1-1,NA,NA,CASSWGVNTEAFF,TGTGCCAGCAGTTGGGGGGTGAACACTGAAGCTTTCTTT
TRBV19,TRBJ2-5,NA,NA,CASSIREYQETQYF,TGTGCCAGTAGTATCCGAGAGTACCAAGAGACCCAGTACTTC
TRBV3-1/TRBV3-2,TRBJ2-1,TRBD2,NA,CASSAGLAYNEQFF,TGTGCCAGCAGTGCAGGACTAGCCTACAATGAGCAGTTCTTC
TRBV5-1,TRBJ1-6,TRBD1,NA,CASSLNRQGAMSSPLHF,TGCGCCAGCAGCTTAAATCGACAGGGGGCAATGAGTTCACCCCTCCACTTT
TRBV7-8,TRBJ2-7,NA,NA,CASSLRGSYEQYF,TGTGCCAGCAGCTTACGGGGTTCCTACGAGCAGTACTTC
TRBV2,TRBJ1-2,TRBD1,NA,CASSYRGSYGYTF,TGTGCCAGCAGTTACAGGGGTTCCTATGGCTACACCTTC
TRBV5-6,TRBJ1-2,TRBD1,NA,CASSLRNRQGGGYTF,TGTGCCAGCAGCCTCCGAAACCGACAGGGCGGAGGCTACACCTTC
TRBV18,TRBJ1-5,TRBD1,NA,CASSLTLVGQGSNQPQHF,TGTGCCAGCTCACTTACCCTAGTTGGACAGGGATCGAATCAGCCCCAGCATTTT
TRBV14,TRBJ2-3,TRBD2,NA,CASSLRLTSGGLDTQYF,TGTGCCAGCAGCCTCCGACTGACTAGCGGGGGGCTGGATACGCAGTATTTT
TRBV6-5,TRBJ2-7,TRBD2,NA,CASSYNTGGSYEQYF,TGTGCCAGCAGCTATAACACGGGGGGCTCCTACGAGCAGTACTTC
TRBV10-3,TRBJ1-1,NA,NA,CAISDDRSNGAFF,TGTGCCATCAGCGATGATCGAAGCAATGGAGCTTTCTTT
TRBV5-1,TRBJ2-2,NA,NA,CASSPSATGELFF,TGCGCCAGCAGCCCAAGCGCCACCGGGGAGCTGTTTTTT
TRBV6-5,TRBJ2-3,NA,NA,CASSYSFGNTQYF,TGTGCCAGCAGTTACTCGTTCGGGAATACGCAGTATTTT
TRBV10-3,TRBJ2-3,TRBD2,NA,CAIRIAGDADTQYF,TGTGCCATCAGAATAGCGGGGGATGCTGATACGCAGTATTTT
TRBV28,TRBJ1-2,TRBD1,NA,CASSSSGTGGGGYTF,TGTGCCAGCAGTTCGTCCGGGACAGGGGGGGGCGGCTACACCTTC
TRBV4-2,TRBJ1-4,NA,NA,CASSENSIGAEKLFF,TGTGCCAGCAGCGAGAATTCCATAGGGGCCGAAAAACTGTTTTTT
TRBV9,TRBJ1-1,TRBD1,NA,CASSSTGGNTEAFF,TGTGCCAGCAGCTCTACAGGGGGGAACACTGAAGCTTTCTTT
TRBV24-1,TRBJ2-1,NA,NA,CATSDLGGAGRGNEQFF,TGTGCCACCAGTGATTTGGGTGGGGCAGGTAGAGGCAATGAGCAGTTCTTC
TRBV7-2,TRBJ2-6,NA,NA,CASSPLGGPPSGANVLTF,TGTGCCAGCAGCCCATTGGGGGGGCCACCTTCTGGGGCCAACGTCCTGACTTTC
TRBV19,TRBJ2-7,TRBD1,NA,CASSIVSGTGSSEQYF,TGTGCCAGTAGTATAGTTTCCGGGACAGGGTCGAGCGAGCAGTACTTC
TRBV2,TRBJ2-2,TRBD1,NA,CASYGTANTGELFF,TGTGCCAGTTACGGGACAGCGAACACCGGGGAGCTGTTTTTT
TRBV5-1,TRBJ1-1,TRBD1,NA,CASSLRTGSNTEAFF,TGCGCCAGCAGCTTGCGGACAGGGAGCAACACTGAAGCTTTCTTT
TRBV11-2,TRBJ2-2,TRBD2,NA,CASSRSSGGMNTGELFF,TGTGCCAGCAGCCGTAGTAGCGGGGGGATGAACACCGGGGAGCTGTTTTTT
TRBV3-1/TRBV3-2,TRBJ2-7,NA,NA,CASSSYPVYEQYF,TGTGCCAGCAGCTCATACCCGGTGTACGAGCAGTACTTC
TRBV6-6,TRBJ1-2,TRBD1,NA,CASSYATDRGYGYTF,TGTGCCAGCAGTTACGCTACGGACAGGGGCTATGGCTACACCTTC
TRBV7-9,TRBJ1-1,NA,NA,CASSPRGSSNTEAFF,TGTGCCAGCAGCCCGAGAGGGAGTTCGAACACTGAAGCTTTCTTT
TRBV5-4,TRBJ2-1,TRBD2,NA,CASSLFRTSGGGSSYNEQFF,TGTGCCAGCAGCTTGTTTCGGACTAGCGGGGGGGGGAGCTCCTACAATGAGCAGTTCTTC
TRBV3-1/TRBV3-2,TRBJ2-7,NA,once,CASSQDGRGPQYF,TGTGCCAGCAGCCAAGATGGTCGGGGTCCGCAGTACTTC
TRBV6-2/TRBV6-3,TRBJ2-6,TRBD1,few,CASSRTGAGANVLTF,TGTGCCAGCAGTCGGACAGGGGCTGGGGCCAACGTCCTGACTTTC
TRBV6-2/TRBV6-3,TRBJ2-1,TRBD2,NA,CASSNGLAGGPSYNEQFF,TGTGCCAGCAGTAATGGGCTAGCGGGGGGCCCCTCCTACAATGAGCAGTTCTTC
TRBV25-1,TRBJ1-1,NA,NA,CASSESRPSGSTEAFF,TGTGCCAGCAGTGAATCACGGCCATCGGGGAGCACTGAAGCTTTCTTT
TRBV27,TRBJ1-6,TRBD1,NA,CASRTGLAPLHF,TGTGCCAGCCGGACAGGGTTGGCACCCCTCCACTTT
TRBV6-5,TRBJ1-5,NA,NA,CASNLMSRPQHF,TGTGCCAGCAATCTTATGTCGAGGCCTCAGCATTTT
TRBV1,TRBJ2-3,NA,few,CTSSLEGLASDTQYF,TGCACCAGCAGCCTAGAGGGACTAGCGTCAGATACGCAGTATTTT
TRBV3-1/TRBV3-2,TRBJ1-1,TRBD1,NA,CASSQGTGATEAFF,TGTGCCAGCAGCCAAGGGACAGGGGCCACTGAAGCTTTCTTT